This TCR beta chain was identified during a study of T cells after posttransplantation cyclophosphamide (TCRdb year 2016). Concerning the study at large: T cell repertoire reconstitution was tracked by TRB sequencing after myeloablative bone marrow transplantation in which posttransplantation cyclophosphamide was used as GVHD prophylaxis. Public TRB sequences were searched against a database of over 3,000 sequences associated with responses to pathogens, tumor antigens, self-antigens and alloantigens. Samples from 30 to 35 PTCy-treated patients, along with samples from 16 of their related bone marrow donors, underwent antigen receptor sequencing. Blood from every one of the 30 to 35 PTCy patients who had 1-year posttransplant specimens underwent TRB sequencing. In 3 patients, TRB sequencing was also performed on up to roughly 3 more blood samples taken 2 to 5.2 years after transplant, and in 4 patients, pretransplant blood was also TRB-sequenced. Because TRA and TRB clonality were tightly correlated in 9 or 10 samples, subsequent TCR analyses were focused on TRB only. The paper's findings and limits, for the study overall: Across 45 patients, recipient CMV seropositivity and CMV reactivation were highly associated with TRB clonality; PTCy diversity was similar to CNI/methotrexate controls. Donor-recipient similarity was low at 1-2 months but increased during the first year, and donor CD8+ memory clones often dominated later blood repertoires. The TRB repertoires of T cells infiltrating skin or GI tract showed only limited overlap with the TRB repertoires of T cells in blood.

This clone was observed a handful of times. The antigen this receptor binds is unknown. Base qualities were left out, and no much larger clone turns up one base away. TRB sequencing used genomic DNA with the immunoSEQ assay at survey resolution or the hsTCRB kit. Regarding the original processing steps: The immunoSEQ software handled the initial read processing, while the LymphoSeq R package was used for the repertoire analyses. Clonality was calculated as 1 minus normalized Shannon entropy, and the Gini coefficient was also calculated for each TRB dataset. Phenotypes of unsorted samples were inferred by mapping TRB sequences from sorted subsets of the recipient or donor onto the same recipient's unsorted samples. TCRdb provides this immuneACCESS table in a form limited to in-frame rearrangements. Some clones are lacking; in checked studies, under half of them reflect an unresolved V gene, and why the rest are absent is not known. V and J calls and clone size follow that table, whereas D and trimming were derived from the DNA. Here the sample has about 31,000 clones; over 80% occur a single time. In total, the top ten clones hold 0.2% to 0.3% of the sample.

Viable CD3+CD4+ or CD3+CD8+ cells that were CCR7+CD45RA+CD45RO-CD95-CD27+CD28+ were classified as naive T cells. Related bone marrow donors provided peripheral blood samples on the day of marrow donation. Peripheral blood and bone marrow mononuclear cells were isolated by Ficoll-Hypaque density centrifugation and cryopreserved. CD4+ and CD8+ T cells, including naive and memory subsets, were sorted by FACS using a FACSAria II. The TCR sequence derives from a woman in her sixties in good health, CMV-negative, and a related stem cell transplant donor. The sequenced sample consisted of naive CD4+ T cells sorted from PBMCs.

The CDR3 reads CASSLPGTGYNQPQHF. In nucleotide form, the sequence is TGTGCCAGCAGTTTACCCGGGACAGGGTACAATCAGCCCCAGCATTTT. The chain employs TRBV28 and TRBJ1-5; 9 nucleotides in the junction match TRBD1. V loses 2 bases at its end and J loses 3 bases; junction bases beyond the gene matches: 5. From the cysteine through the phenylalanine, the CDR3 covers 16 amino acids. Kept here is only the CDR3 DNA, which spans 48 bases and is read in frame from base 1. CDR1 and CDR2 are read off the germline V gene as MDHEN and SYDVKM.